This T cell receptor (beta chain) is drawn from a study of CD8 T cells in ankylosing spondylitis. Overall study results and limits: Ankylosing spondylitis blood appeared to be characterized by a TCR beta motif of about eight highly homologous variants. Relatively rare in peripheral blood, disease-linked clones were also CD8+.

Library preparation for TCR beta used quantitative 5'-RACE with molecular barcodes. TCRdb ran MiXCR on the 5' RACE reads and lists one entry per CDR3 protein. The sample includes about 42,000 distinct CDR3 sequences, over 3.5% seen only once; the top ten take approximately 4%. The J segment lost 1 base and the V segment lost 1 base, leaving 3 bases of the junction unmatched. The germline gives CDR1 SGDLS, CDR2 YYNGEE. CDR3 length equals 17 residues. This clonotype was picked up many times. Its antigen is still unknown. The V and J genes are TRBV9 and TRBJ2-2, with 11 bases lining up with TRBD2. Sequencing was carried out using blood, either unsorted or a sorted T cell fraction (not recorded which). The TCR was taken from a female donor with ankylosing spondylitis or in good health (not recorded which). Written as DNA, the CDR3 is TGTGCCAGCAGCGTAAATCTAGCGGGGGGGAACACCGGGGAGCTGTTTTTT. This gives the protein CASSVNLAGGNTGELFF.